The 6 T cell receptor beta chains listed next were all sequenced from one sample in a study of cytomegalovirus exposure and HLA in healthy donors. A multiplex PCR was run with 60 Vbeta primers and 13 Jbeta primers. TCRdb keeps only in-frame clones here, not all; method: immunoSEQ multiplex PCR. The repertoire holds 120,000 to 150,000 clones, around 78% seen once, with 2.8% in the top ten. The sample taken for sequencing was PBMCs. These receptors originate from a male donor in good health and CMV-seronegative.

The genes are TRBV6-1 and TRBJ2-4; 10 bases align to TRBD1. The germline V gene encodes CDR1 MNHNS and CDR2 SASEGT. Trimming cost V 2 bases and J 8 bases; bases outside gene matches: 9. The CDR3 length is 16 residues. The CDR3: CASSERMGQGSDIQYF. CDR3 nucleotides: TGTGCCAGCAGTGAAAGGATGGGACAGGGGTCGGACATTCAGTACTTC.

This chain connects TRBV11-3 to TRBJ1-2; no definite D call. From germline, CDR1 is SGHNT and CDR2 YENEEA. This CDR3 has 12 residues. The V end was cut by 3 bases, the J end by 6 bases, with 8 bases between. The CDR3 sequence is CASSFGGNGYTF. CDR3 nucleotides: TGTGCCAGCAGCTTCGGAGGGAATGGCTACACCTTC.

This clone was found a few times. The CDR3 reads CASSQGVPGERVDYTF. The CDR3, as DNA: TGTGCCAGCAGCCAAGGGGTTCCGGGAGAAAGGGTCGACTACACCTTC. The rearrangement joins TRBV4-2 to TRBJ1-2; D remains unclear. The germline V gene has CDR1 LGHNA and CDR2 YNFKEQ. This CDR3 spans 16 amino acids. Between the trimmed V and J ends, which lost 1 base and 10 bases, there was a span of 22 bases.

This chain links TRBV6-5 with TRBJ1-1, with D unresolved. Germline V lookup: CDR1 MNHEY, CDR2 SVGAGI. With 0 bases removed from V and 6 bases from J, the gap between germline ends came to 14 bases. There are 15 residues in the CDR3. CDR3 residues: CASSYSRAGRPEAFF. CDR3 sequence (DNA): TGTGCCAGCAGTTACTCGAGGGCAGGCCGCCCTGAAGCTTTCTTT.

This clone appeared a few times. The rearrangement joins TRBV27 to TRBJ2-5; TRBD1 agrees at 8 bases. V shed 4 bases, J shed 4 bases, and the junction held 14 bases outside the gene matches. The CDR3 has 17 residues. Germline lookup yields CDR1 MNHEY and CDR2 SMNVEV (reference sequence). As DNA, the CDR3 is TGTGCCAGCAGTTCCCTTGGGCTCAGGGGGCATGGAGAGACCCAGTACTTC. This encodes CASSSLGLRGHGETQYF.

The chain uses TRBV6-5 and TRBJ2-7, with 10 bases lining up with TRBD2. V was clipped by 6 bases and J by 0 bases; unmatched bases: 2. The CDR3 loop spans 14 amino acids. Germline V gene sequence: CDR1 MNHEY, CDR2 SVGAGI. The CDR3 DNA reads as TGTGCCAGCAGAGCTAGCGGGAGCTCCTACGAGCAGTACTTC. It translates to CASRASGSSYEQYF.